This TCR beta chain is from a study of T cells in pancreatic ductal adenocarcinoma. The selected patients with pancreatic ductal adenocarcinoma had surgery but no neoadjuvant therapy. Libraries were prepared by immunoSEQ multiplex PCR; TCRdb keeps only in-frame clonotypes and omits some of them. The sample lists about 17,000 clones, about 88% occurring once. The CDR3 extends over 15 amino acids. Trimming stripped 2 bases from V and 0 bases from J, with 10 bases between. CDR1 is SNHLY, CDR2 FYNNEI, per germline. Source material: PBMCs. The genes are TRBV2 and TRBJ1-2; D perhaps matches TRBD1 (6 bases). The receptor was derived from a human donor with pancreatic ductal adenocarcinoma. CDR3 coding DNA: TGTGCCAGCAGTGAACGGGACACTCCTAACTATGGCTACACCTTC. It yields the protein CASSERDTPNYGYTF. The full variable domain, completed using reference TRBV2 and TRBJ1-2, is EPEVTQTPSHQVTQMGQEVILRCVPISNHLYFYWYRQILGQKVEFLVSFYNNEISEKSEIFDDQFSVERPDGSNFTLKIRSTKLEDSAMYFCASSERDTPNYGYTFGSGTRLTVV.